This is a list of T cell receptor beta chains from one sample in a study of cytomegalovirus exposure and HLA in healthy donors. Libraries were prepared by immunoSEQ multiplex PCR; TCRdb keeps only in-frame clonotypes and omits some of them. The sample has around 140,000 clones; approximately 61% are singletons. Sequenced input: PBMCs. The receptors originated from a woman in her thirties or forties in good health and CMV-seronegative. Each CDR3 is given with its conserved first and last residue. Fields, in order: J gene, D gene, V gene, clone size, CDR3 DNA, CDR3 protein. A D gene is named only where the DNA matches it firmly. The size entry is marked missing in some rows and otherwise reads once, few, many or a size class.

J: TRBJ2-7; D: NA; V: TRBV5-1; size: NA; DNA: TGCGCCAGCAGCTTGGGGGCTAGCGATTACAACTCCTACGAGCAGTACTTC; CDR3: CASSLGASDYNSYEQYF
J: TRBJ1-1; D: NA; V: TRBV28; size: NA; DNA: TGTGCCAGCACCCTACAGTGGATGAACACTGAAGCTTTCTTT; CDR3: CASTLQWMNTEAFF
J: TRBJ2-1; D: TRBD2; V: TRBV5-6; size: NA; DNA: TGTGCCAGCAGCGCCCTTAGCGGGGGGGATTACAATGAGCAGTTCTTC; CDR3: CASSALSGGDYNEQFF
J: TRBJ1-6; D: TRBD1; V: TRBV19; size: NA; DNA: TGTGCCAGTAGTCCTAAGGGGGCAAATAATTCACCCCTCCACTTT; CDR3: CASSPKGANNSPLHF
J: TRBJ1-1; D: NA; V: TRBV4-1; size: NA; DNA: TGCGCCAGCAGCCAAGATCGCCTTACGATGAGAGCTTTCTTT; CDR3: CASSQDRLTMRAFF
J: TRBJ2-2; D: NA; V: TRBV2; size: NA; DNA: TGTGCCAGCAGTGAGCGAGCGGAAGGGACCGGGGAGCTGTTTTTT; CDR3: CASSERAEGTGELFF
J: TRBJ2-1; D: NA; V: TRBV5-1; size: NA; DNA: TGCGCCAGCAGCTTGATCCCGGAGAACAATGAGCAGTTCTTC; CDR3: CASSLIPENNEQFF
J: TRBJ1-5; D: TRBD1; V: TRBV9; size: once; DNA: TGTGCCAGCAGCGTAGGGGACAGGGAAAGTCAGCCCCAGCATTTT; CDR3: CASSVGDRESQPQHF
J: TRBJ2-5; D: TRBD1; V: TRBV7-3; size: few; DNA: TGTGCCAGCAGCTTGACAGGGGGTGGGGAAGAGACCCAGTACTTC; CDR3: CASSLTGGGEETQYF
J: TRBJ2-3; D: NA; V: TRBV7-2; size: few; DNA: TGTGCCAGCAGCCTAAAGGGCGGGGGCCAGAGAGATACGCAGTATTTT; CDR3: CASSLKGGGQRDTQYF
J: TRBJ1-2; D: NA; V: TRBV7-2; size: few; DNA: TGTGCCAGCAGCTTAGAGACAGAGAGCTATGGCTACACCTTC; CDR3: CASSLETESYGYTF
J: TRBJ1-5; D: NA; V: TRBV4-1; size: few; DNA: TGCGCCAGCAGCCTTCTCCTGGGGGCCAATCAGCCCCAGCATTTT; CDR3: CASSLLLGANQPQHF
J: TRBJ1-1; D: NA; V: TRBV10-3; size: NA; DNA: TGTGCCTCCGGCGGGGGCGCGGACTGGAACACTGAAGCTTTCTTT; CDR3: CASGGGADWNTEAFF
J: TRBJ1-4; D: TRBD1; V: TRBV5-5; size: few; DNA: TGTGCCAGCGGACCGACAGGGGCTCCTAATGAAAAACTGTTTTTT; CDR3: CASGPTGAPNEKLFF
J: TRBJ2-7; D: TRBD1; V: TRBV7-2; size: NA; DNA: TGTGCCAGCAGCTTGCAACCCGGGACAGGGTTTTACGAGCAGTACTTC; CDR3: CASSLQPGTGFYEQYF
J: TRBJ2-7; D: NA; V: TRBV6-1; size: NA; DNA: TGTGCCAGCACTGCCGGGAATGTCCCCTACGAGCAGTACTTC; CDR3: CASTAGNVPYEQYF
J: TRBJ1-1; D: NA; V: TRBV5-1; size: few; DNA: TGCGCCAGCAGCTTGCCGCGGGGGGGCACTGACACTGAAGCTTTCTTT; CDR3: CASSLPRGGTDTEAFF
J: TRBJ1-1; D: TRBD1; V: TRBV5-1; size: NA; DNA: TGCGCCAGCAGCCCTACTCGGGGACAGACGAACACTGAAGCTTTCTTT; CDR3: CASSPTRGQTNTEAFF
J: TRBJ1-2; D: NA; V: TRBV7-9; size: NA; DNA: TGTGCCAGCAGCTTAGTACGTGGGGGGTACTATGGCTACACCTTC; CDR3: CASSLVRGGYYGYTF
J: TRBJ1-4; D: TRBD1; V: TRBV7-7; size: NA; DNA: TGTGCCAGCAGCCCCTCGACAGGGCCTAATGAAAAACTGTTTTTT; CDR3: CASSPSTGPNEKLFF
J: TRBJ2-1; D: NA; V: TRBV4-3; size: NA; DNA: TGCGCCAGCAGCCAACGGCTAGTAGGCGCCTACAATGAGCAGTTCTTC; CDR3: CASSQRLVGAYNEQFF
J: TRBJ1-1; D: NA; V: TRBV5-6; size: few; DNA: TGTGCCAGCAGCGGTGGGGGCTTGGGGTTAGGTACTGAAGCTTTCTTT; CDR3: CASSGGGLGLGTEAFF
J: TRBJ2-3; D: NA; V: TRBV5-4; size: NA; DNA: TGTGCCAGCAGCTTGGCGACTAGCACAGATACGCAGTATTTT; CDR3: CASSLATSTDTQYF
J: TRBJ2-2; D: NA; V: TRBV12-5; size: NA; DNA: TGTGCTAGTGGTTTAGGAACAGCGAACACCGGGGAGCTGTTTTTT; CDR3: CASGLGTANTGELFF
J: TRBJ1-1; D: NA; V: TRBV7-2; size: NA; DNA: TGTGCCAGCAGCTTTTCAGGGTCCGGGACTGAAGCTTTCTTT; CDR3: CASSFSGSGTEAFF
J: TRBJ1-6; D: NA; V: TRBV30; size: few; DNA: TGTGCCTGGAATTTGAAAGGGGCTAATTCACCCCTCCACTTT; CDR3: CAWNLKGANSPLHF
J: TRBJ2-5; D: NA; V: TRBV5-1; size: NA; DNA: TGCGCCAGCAGCTTGGCCGCAGGCAGGGGCCGGTACCAAGAGACCCAGTACTTC; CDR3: CASSLAAGRGRYQETQYF
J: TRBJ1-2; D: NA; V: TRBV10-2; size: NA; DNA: TGCGCCAGCAGTGGGACAGCAGGAGGCTATGGCTACACCTTC; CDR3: CASSGTAGGYGYTF
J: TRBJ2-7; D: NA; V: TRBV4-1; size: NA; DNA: TGCGCCAGCAGCCAAGAAGAGTGGTCCGAGCAGTACTTC; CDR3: CASSQEEWSEQYF
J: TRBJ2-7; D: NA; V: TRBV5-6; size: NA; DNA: TGTGCCAGCAGCTTTGCAGGGGTGCCCTACGAGCAGTACTTC; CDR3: CASSFAGVPYEQYF
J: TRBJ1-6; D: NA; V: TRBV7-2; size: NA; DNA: TGTGCCAGCAGCTTGGGCGCGAATTCACCCCTCCACTTT; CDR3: CASSLGANSPLHF
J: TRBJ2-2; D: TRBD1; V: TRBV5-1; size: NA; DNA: TGCGCCAGCAGCTCGACAGGGACCTCGAACACCGGGGAGCTGTTTTTT; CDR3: CASSSTGTSNTGELFF
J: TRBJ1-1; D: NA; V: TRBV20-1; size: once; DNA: TGCAGTGCGAGAAGACAGGCAAAAGCTTTCTTT; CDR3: CSARRQAKAFF
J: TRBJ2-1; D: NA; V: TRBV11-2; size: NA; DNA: TGTGCCAGCACTCGTAGCACGGGGGAAAGGGACAATGAGCAGTTCTTC; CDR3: CASTRSTGERDNEQFF
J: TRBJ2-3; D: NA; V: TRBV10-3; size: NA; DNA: TGTGCCATCAGTGAGTCCCGGGAAGCAGATACGCAGTATTTT; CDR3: CAISESREADTQYF
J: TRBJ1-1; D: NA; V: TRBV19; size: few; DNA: TGTGCCAGTGGAGTAGGAGACACTGAAGCTTTCTTT; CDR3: CASGVGDTEAFF